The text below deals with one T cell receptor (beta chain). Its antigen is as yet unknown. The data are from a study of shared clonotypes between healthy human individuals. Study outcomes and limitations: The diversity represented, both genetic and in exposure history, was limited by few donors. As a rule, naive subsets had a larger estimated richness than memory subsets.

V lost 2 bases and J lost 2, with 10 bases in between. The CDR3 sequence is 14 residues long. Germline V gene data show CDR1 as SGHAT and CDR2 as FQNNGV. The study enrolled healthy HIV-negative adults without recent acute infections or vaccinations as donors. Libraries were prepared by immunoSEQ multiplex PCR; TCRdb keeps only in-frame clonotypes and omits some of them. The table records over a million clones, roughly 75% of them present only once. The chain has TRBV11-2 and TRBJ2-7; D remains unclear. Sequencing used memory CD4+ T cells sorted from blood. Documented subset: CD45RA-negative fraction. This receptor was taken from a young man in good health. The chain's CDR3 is CASSLMATTYEQYF. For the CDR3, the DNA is TGTGCCAGCAGCTTAATGGCGACAACCTACGAGCAGTACTTC.